The present T cell receptor (beta chain) was sequenced within a study of T cells of healthy individuals. TCRdb recomputed calls from the 5' RACE reads with MiXCR, one row per CDR3 protein. The sample lists roughly 87,000 distinct CDR3 sequences, 15% to 20% seen once, with 6.2% in the top ten. Germline CDR1 reads SGHTA; CDR2 reads FQGNSA. Between the trimmed V and J ends, which lost 0 bases and 0 bases, there was a span of 12 bases. The CDR3 extends over 17 amino acids. This clonotype originated in a human donor in good health. The chain links TRBV7-2 to TRBJ2-1, with a possible D match to TRBD2 (5 bases). Here the CDR3 DNA reads TGTGCCAGCAGCTTAGCGCTCAGCGGAAGCTCCTACAATGAGCAGTTCTTC. It translates to CASSLALSGSSYNEQFF.